This TCR beta chain comes out of a study of T cell repertoires in cytomegalovirus infection. From germline, CDR1 is SGHVS and CDR2 FQNEAQ. V shed 5 bases and J shed 5 bases, with 13 bases lying between them. The CDR3 runs 13 residues. Via MiXCR, TCRdb re-called the reads, giving one row per CDR3 protein. The table lists tens of thousands of distinct CDR3 sequences, roughly 22% of them singletons. About this clonotype itself: No antigen is known for it.

The TCR was taken from a human donor in good health (CMV status not recorded). Some clones in this sample may be carry-over from other donors' samples. Sequenced material: CD8+ T cells from cultured PBMCs, taken from culture after CMV antigen stimulation. The chain carries TRBV7-8 and TRBJ2-7, with a weak D call TRBD1 (6 bases). The CDR3 DNA sequence: TGTGCCAGCAGCCCGAGGGACACCGACGAGCAGTACTTC. Its protein product is CASSPRDTDEQYF.